The clone carrying this T cell receptor (beta chain) was counted a few times. Its antigen is as yet unknown. The data are from a study of T-cell reconstitution after alpha-beta-depleted transplantation in children. Researchers prepared the TCRbeta library using unique molecular identifiers, the study reports. MiXCR, applied by TCRdb to the PCR reads, yields one record per CDR3 protein. The sample records around 100,000 distinct CDR3 sequences, around 6.1% being singletons. Germline V gene lookup returns CDR1 KGHSH and CDR2 LQKENI. The CDR3 length is 19 residues. Trimming pared 2 bases from V and 0 bases from J, leaving 23 bases between. Findings and limits, study-wide: T-cell numbers and diversity one year post-transplant derived largely from freshly generated T cells. Several hundred expanded graft clones reportedly gave rise to the alpha-beta T cells present about two months after transplant. In some patients, recipient T cells and intrathymic progenitors surviving conditioning explained high day-60 diversity.

This receptor was identified in a female patient under 10 years old who had a stem cell transplant for Fanconi anemia, so the T cells may come from the graft donor. This chain joins TRBV18 and TRBJ2-7, with D possibly matching TRBD1 (6 bases). This specimen was PBMCs, mostly from graft donor cells, taken 60 days after TCRalphabeta/CD19-depleted stem cell transplant. This chain's CDR3 is CASSPRDKGSLGPSYEQYF. CDR3 DNA sequence: TGTGCCAGCTCACCAAGGGACAAGGGGAGTCTGGGGCCCTCCTACGAGCAGTACTTC.